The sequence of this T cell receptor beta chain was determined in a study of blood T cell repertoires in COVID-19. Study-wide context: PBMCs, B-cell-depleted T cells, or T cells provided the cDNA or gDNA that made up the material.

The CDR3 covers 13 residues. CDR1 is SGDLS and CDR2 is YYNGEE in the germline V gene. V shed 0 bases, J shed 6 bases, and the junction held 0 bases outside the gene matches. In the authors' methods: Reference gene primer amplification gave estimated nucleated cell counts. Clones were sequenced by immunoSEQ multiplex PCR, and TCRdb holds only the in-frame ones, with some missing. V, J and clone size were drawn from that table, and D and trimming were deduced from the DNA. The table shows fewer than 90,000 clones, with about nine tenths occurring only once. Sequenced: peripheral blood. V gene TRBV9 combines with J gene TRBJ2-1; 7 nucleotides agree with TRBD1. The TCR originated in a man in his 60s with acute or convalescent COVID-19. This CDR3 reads CASSVGQGNEQFF. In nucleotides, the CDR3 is TGTGCCAGCAGCGTAGGACAGGGCAATGAGCAGTTCTTC.